What follows are 24 T cell receptor beta chains derived from one specimen sequenced in a study of T cell responses to AZD1222 COVID-19 vaccine. Sequenced by immunoSEQ multiplex PCR; TCRdb stores in-frame clones only, minus some. Of approximately 150,000 clones listed, more than 85% were seen once; the top ten hold 2.5% to 3.5%. The material sequenced was peripheral blood, taken 28 days after the second AZD1222 dose. The receptors shown here come from an adult who received the AZD1222 COVID-19 vaccine.

This clone was detected a few times. V usage is TRBV14 and J usage is TRBJ1-1, with D hard to call. This CDR3 is built from 14 residues. Germline assignment: CDR1 SGHDN and CDR2 FVKESK. V was pared by 1 base and J by 11 bases, with 17 bases between. The CDR3: CASSQGGDYLGAFF. The CDR3 region has the DNA TGTGCCAGCAGCCAAGGGGGTGATTACCTGGGGGCTTTCTTT.

This sequence joins TRBV7-8 and TRBJ2-1; D is unresolved. Germline V CDR1 and CDR2: SGHVS, FQNEAQ. The CDR3 totals 16 residues. V gave up 5 bases and J gave up 4 bases, with 18 bases separating them. The CDR3 coding sequence is TGTGCCAGCAGCAGCGCCCGGGCAGCAGCTTACAATGAGCAGTTCTTC. It specifies CASSSARAAAYNEQFF.

This clone was seen more than once but under ten times. The chain recombines TRBV28 with TRBJ1-2; a possible D gene is TRBD1 (6 bases). The CDR3 runs 14 residues. From germline, CDR1 is MDHEN and CDR2 SYDVKM. Trimming pared 3 bases from V and 8 bases from J, leaving 16 bases between. CDR3 in DNA: TGTGCCAGCAGTTTCTCCCACAGGGCGGAAGGCTACACCTTC. The encoded protein is CASSFSHRAEGYTF.

V and J are TRBV18 and TRBJ2-2, with D maybe TRBD2 (5 bases). Germline values: CDR1 KGHSH, CDR2 LQKENI. V lost 6 bases, J lost 2 bases, and 13 bases lay in between. The length of the CDR3 is 15 residues. CDR3 DNA sequence: TGTGCCAGCTCCCGGGTTCGGGAAAACACCGGGGAGCTGTTTTTT. This encodes CASSRVRENTGELFF.

The chain recombines TRBV7-9 with TRBJ1-1, with TRBD1 matching over 7 bases. Germline V gene data show CDR1 as SEHNR and CDR2 as FQNEAQ (reference sequence). J lost 6 bases, V lost 2 bases, and 6 bases had no gene match. This CDR3 has 14 residues. The chain's CDR3 is CASSLYDREAEAFF. The CDR3 DNA is TGTGCCAGCAGCTTATACGACAGGGAGGCTGAAGCTTTCTTT.

V is TRBV9 and J is TRBJ1-3; TRBD1 might be the D (6 bases). The CDR3 extends over 15 amino acids. The germline V and J ends were trimmed by 3 bases and 4 bases, with 14 bases remaining between them. Per the germline V gene, CDR1 is SGDLS and CDR2 is YYNGEE. CDR3: CASSANQGPGNTIYF. The CDR3 nucleotides read TGTGCCAGCAGCGCCAACCAGGGGCCGGGAAACACCATATATTTT.

The genes are TRBV19 and TRBJ2-3; D call uncertain. CDR1 and CDR2 (germline): LNHDA, SQIVND (reference sequence). The V end lost 1 base, the J end lost 0 bases, and 5 bases lay between the germline ends. This CDR3 region has 14 residues. CDR3 residues: CASSIVRSTDTQYF. CDR3 in DNA: TGTGCCAGTAGTATAGTGCGGAGCACAGATACGCAGTATTTT.

The CDR3 loop is CATSDPSALVGDEQFF. The CDR3 bases are TGTGCCACCAGTGACCCATCGGCCCTCGTAGGCGATGAGCAGTTCTTC. V and J are TRBV24-1 and TRBJ2-1, with D uncertain. CDR3 size: 16 residues. The V gene lost 4 bases and the J gene lost 8 bases, with 20 bases spanning the gap. From germline, CDR1 is KGHDR and CDR2 SFDVKD.

The rearrangement joins TRBV2 to TRBJ2-1; 8 bases align to TRBD1. Per germline, CDR1 SNHLY and CDR2 FYNNEI. The CDR3 has 15 residues. J gave up 4 bases and V 4 bases, and 6 bases lay outside the gene matches. CDR3 coding DNA: TGTGCCAGCAGTGCGTTGCAGGGGGCGTACAATGAGCAGTTCTTC. Encoded protein: CASSALQGAYNEQFF.

The chain employs TRBV5-4 and TRBJ2-1; D is unclear. CDR1 and CDR2 from the germline V gene are SGHNT and YYREEE (reference sequence). This CDR3 contains 14 residues. Trimming took 0 bases from V and 8 from J, leaving 12 bases between them. CDR3: CASSLALQVDEQFF. The CDR3 region has the DNA TGTGCCAGCAGCTTGGCACTCCAGGTAGATGAGCAGTTCTTC.

As to this clone: The junction does not match germline at one end; this may be a read error. The chain is built from TRBV7-7 and TRBJ1-1; D not resolved. CDR1 and CDR2 (germline): SSHAT, FNYEAQ (reference sequence). This CDR3 is 15 amino acids long. CDR3: CASSPAGGMNTEAFF. The CDR3 DNA is TGTGCTAGCAGCCCCGCTGGAGGGATGAACACTGAAGCTTTCTTT.

J is TRBJ2-1 and V is TRBV7-8; D uncertain. The germline gives CDR1 SGHVS, CDR2 FQNEAQ. CDR3 size: 12 residues. Trimming took 5 bases from V and 4 from J, leaving 6 bases between them. The CDR3 loop reads CASSHPYNEQFF. The CDR3 nucleotides are TGTGCCAGCAGCCACCCTTACAATGAGCAGTTCTTC.

The gene calls are TRBV7-2 and TRBJ2-7, with 7 positions matching TRBD1. Germline assignment: CDR1 SGHTA and CDR2 FQGNSA. V trimming: 3 bases; J trimming: 2 bases; junction bases outside the gene matches: 4. This CDR3 region has 14 residues. The CDR3 DNA follows: TGTGCCAGCAGCTTCGGGACAGAGACCTACGAGCAGTACTTC. It codes for CASSFGTETYEQYF.

The CDR3 reads CAWSVSTSGIHTGELFF. CDR3 nucleotides: TGTGCCTGGAGTGTTTCGACTAGCGGGATTCACACCGGGGAGCTGTTTTTT. J is TRBJ2-2 and V is TRBV30; TRBD2 agrees at 11 bases. The ends lost 0 bases at V and 3 bases at J; junction bases unmatched: 6. CDR3 length equals 17 residues. Germline assignment: CDR1 GTSNPN and CDR2 SVGIG (reference sequence).

The chain recombines TRBV19 with TRBJ2-7, with D possibly TRBD2 on 5 matching bases. CDR3 length: 15 residues. V lost 4 bases and J lost 2, with 15 bases in between. Germline V lookup: CDR1 LNHDA, CDR2 SQIVND (reference sequence). In nucleotides, the CDR3 is TGTGCCAGTAGTACCATTGCGGTGGGAGCCTACGAGCAGTACTTC. Translating gives CASSTIAVGAYEQYF. Based on the CDR3 plus reference TRBV19 and TRBJ2-7, the full variable domain is DGGITQSPKYLFRKEGQNVTLSCEQNLNHDAMYWYRQDPGQGLRLIYYSQIVNDFQKGDIAEGYSVSREKKESFPLTVTSAQKNPTAFYLCASSTIAVGAYEQYFGPGTRLTVT.

The chain couples TRBV2 to TRBJ1-1, with unresolved D. The CDR3 loop spans 12 amino acids. The germline V gene has CDR1 SNHLY and CDR2 FYNNEI. Trimming removed 4 bases at V and 1 base at J, with 4 bases between. The CDR3 DNA reads as TGTGCCAGCAGTGTTGAGAACACTGAAGCTTTCTTT. Its protein product is CASSVENTEAFF.

The chain recombines TRBV7-3 with TRBJ1-1; D perhaps matches TRBD1 (5 bases). Germline CDR1 is SGHTA and CDR2 is FQGTGA. This CDR3 has 12 residues. V shed 0 bases and J shed 11 bases, with 10 bases lying between them. The CDR3 DNA reads as TGTGCCAGCAGCTTAACGCGGGGGGTTGCTTTCTTT. Protein: CASSLTRGVAFF.

The genes are TRBV30 and TRBJ1-2; D is unclear. Trimming removed 7 bases from V and 5 bases from J, with 20 bases in between. This CDR3 has 14 amino acids. From germline, CDR1 is GTSNPN and CDR2 SVGIG (reference sequence). CDR3 bases: TGTGCCTACAAATACGAGAAAACCGAATATGGCTACACCTTC. Its protein is CAYKYEKTEYGYTF.

This clone has a handful of counts. The chain couples TRBV5-1 to TRBJ1-1; 8 positions match TRBD1. V trimming: 0 bases; J trimming: 1 base; junction bases outside the gene matches: 2. This CDR3 region has 15 residues. In germline, CDR1 is SGHRS, CDR2 YFSETQ. The CDR3 bases are TGCGCCAGCAGCTTGGCTGGACAGGGGAACACTGAAGCTTTCTTT. Its translation: CASSLAGQGNTEAFF. The full variable domain, completed using reference TRBV5-1 and TRBJ1-1, is KAGVTQTPRYLIKTRGQQVTLSCSPISGHRSVSWYQQTPGQGLQFLFEYFSETQRNKGNFPGRFSGRQFSNSRSEMNVSTLELGDSALYLCASSLAGQGNTEAFFGQGTRLTVV.

The V call is TRBV4-2, the J call TRBJ2-1; perhaps D is TRBD1 or TRBD2 (5 bases each). In germline, CDR1 is LGHNA, CDR2 YNFKEQ. This CDR3 has 15 amino acids. Deletions cut 0 bases from V and 14 bases from J, with 20 bases between. The CDR3 DNA reads as TGTGCCAGCAGCCAAGAGAGTTCGTCTGGGCAGGGAGAGTTCTTC. Protein sequence: CASSQESSSGQGEFF.

The chain recombines TRBV10-3 with TRBJ2-7; D possibly uses TRBD1 or TRBD2 (6 bases each). Trimming removed 6 bases from V and 7 bases from J, with 19 bases in between. Germline assignment: CDR1 ENHRY and CDR2 SYGVKD. The CDR3 runs to 14 residues. CDR3 residues: CAIRRGDTETEQYF. The CDR3 coding sequence is TGTGCCATCAGGAGGGGGGACACCGAAACGGAGCAGTACTTC.

This chain uses TRBV4-3 with TRBJ1-2; tentatively, D is TRBD1 (6 bases). Trimming left V 6 bases short and J 4 bases short, with 18 bases between. This CDR3 region has 15 residues. CDR1 and CDR2 (germline): LGHNA, YSLEER. The CDR3, as DNA: TGCGCCAGCAGTCAAACAGGGCGGGGGCTCTATGGCTACACCTTC. Translation: CASSQTGRGLYGYTF.

The CDR3 loop is CASSTDRFNTEAFF. For the CDR3, the DNA is TGTGCCAGCAGTACGGACAGGTTTAACACTGAAGCTTTCTTT. The chain carries TRBV13 and TRBJ1-1; 7 nucleotides align to TRBD1. V trimming: 6 bases; J trimming: 2 bases; junction bases outside the gene matches: 6. Germline CDR1 PRHDT, CDR2 FYEKMQ (reference sequence). The CDR3 extends over 14 amino acids.

This clone was counted a single time. V usage is TRBV7-2 and J usage is TRBJ2-7; D may be TRBD1 or TRBD2 (5 bases each). Germline lookup yields CDR1 SGHTA and CDR2 FQGNSA. CDR3 size: 15 residues. Between the trimmed V and J ends, which lost 0 bases and 3 bases, there was a span of 12 bases. CDR3 sequence reads: CASSLAGVPNYEQYF. In DNA form, the CDR3 reads TGTGCCAGCAGCTTAGCGGGGGTTCCTAACTACGAGCAGTACTTC.